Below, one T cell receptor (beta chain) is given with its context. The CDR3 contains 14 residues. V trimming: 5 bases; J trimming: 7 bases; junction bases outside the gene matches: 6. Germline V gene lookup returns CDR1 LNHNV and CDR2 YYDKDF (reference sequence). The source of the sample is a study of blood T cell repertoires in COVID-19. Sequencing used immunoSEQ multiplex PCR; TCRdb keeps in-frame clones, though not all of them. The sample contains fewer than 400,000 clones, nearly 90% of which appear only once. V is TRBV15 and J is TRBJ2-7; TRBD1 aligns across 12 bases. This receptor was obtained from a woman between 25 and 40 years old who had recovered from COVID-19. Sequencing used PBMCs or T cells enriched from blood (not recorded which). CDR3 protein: CATSVWDRGPEQYF. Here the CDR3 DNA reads TGTGCCACCAGCGTCTGGGACAGGGGGCCAGAGCAGTACTTC.